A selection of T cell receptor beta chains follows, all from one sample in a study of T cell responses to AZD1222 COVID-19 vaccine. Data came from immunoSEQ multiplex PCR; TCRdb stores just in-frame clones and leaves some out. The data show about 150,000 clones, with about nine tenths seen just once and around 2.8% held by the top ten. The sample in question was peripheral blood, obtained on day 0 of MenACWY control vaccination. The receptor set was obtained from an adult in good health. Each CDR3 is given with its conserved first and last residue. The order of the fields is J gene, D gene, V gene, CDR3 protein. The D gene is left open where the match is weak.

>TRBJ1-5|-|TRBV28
CASNAWGAWQPQHF
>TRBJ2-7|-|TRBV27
CASRGTLGLYEQYF
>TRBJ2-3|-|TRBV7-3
CASSSGLLITDTQYF
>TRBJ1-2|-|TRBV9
CASSVAEGNYGYTF
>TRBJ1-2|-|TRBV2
CASSDKREEPYGYTF
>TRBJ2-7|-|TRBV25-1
CASSEFTGVSYEQYF
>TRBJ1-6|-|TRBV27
CASSFSWNSPLHF
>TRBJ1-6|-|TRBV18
CASSPGVGQHSPLHF
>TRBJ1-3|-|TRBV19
CASARGGPGNTIYF
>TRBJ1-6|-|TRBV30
CAWSVINSYNSPLHF
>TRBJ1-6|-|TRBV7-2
CASSLEGGYNSPLHF
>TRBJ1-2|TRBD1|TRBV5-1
CASSLDGTGREHGYTF
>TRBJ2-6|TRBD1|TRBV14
CASSLGQILSGANVLTF
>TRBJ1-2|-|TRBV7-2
CASSISRDAYGYTF
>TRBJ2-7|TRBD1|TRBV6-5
CASSSGQGLYEQYF
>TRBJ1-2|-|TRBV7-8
CASSLGGDYGYTF
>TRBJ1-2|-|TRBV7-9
CASSLWGLDYGYTF
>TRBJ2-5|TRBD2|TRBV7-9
CASNRLAGEETQYF
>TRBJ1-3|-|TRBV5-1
CASSPSAQSSGNTIYF
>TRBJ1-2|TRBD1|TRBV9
CASSPQYRGNYGYTF
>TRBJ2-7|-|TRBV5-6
CASSLGTNYEQYF
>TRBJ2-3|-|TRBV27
CASSRGRRPSDTQYF
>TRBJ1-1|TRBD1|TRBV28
CASRDRGMGNTEAFF
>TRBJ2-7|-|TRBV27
CASSLKSRDVSYEQYF
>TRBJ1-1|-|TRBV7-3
CASSSGGMTMNTEAFF
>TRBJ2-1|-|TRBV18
CASSDLRGLLKNEQFF
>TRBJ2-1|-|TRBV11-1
CASSPQGNEQFF
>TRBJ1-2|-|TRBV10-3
CARKGGGYTF
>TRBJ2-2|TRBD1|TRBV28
CAAGGTGSTGELFF
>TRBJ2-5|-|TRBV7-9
CASSLNPGMETQYF
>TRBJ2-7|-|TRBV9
CASNPQGGAYEQYF
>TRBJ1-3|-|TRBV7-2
CASSAQHSGNTIYF
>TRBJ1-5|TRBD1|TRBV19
CATQLGQGIGNQPQHF
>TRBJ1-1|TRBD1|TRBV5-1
CASSFGTALGAEAFF
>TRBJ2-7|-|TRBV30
CAWSVQGPTSYEQYF
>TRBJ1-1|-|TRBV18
CASSLYEGNTEAFF
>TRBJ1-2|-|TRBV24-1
CATSQGGYGYTF
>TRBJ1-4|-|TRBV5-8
CASSLDRNREKLFF
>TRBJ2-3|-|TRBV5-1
CASSLDRGDTQYF
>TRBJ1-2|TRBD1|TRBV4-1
CASRPQHGQGTYNYGYTF
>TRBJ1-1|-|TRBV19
CASRYFTEAFF
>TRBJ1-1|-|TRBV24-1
CATSDLLSTEAFF
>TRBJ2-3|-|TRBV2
CASSAQSSTDTQYF
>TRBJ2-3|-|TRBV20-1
CSALNGDTQYF
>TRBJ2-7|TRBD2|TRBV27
CASSLLAGTTYEQYF
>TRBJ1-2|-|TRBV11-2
CASSPPAGRWPGYTF
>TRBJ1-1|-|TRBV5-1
CASSLGQSNTEAFF
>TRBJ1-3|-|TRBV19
CASTDGQLRYSGNTIYF
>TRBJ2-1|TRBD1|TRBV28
CASIGQGEDEQFF
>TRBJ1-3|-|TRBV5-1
CASSLDSTDTIYF
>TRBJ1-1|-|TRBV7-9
CASSRGVLKAFF
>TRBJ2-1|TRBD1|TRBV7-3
CASSSGTGGSEQFF
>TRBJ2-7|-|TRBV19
CASSRDQSYEQYF
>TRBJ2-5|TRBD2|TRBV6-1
CASSEAAGGQETQYF
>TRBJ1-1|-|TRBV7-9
CASSTHKALNTEAFF
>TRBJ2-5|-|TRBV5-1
CASRPRGARAVGQETQYF
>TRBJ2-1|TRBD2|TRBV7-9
CASSSNLLAGGPDEQFF
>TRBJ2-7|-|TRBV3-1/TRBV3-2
CASSQQNGPYEQYF
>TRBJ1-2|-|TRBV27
CASSLGPNGSYGYTF